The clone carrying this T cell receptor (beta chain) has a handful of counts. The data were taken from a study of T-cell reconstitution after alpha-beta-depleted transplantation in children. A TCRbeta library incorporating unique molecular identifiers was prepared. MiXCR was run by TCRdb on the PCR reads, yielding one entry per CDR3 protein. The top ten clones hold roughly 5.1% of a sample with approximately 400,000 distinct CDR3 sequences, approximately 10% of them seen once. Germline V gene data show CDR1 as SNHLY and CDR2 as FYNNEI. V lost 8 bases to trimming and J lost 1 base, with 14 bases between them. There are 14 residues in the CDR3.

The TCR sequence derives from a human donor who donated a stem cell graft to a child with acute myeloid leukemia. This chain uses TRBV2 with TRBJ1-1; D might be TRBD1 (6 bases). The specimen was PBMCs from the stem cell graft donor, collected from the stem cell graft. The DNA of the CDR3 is TGTGCCAGCGGTTGGGGGGCACCGAACACTGAAGCTTTCTTT. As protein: CASGWGAPNTEAFF.